The 25 T cell receptor beta chains given below trace back to one sample, sequenced in a study of T cell responses to AZD1222 COVID-19 vaccine. Generated by immunoSEQ multiplex PCR, the TCRdb table keeps only in-frame clones and is missing some. Of tens of thousands of clones listed, approximately 90% were seen once; the top ten hold around 10%. The sample here was peripheral blood, taken 28 days after the second AZD1222 dose. The receptors here all came from an adult who received the AZD1222 COVID-19 vaccine.

V gene TRBV19 combines with J gene TRBJ2-3; unclear D gene. The germline V gene encodes CDR1 LNHDA and CDR2 SQIVND (reference sequence). The germline V and J ends were trimmed by 3 bases and 5 bases, with 9 bases remaining between them. This CDR3 has 13 residues. This chain's CDR3 is CASSIGQEDTQYF. The DNA for the CDR3 is TGTGCCAGTAGTATCGGGCAGGAAGATACGCAGTATTTT.

This clone was detected only once. V gene TRBV6-5 combines with J gene TRBJ1-3; D is unresolved. The V gene lost 4 bases and the J gene lost 1 base, with 11 bases spanning the gap. Germline V gene lookup returns CDR1 MNHEY and CDR2 SVGAGI. The CDR3 has 15 residues. The CDR3 DNA sequence: TGTGCCAGCAGTTCGTTTTACAATTCTGGAAACACCATATATTTT. Translation gives CASSSFYNSGNTIYF.

The V and J genes are TRBV10-1 and TRBJ1-2; possibly TRBD1 for D (5 bases). The germline V gene has CDR1 WNHNN and CDR2 SYGVQD (reference sequence). Trimming took 4 bases from V and 9 from J, leaving 15 bases between them. This CDR3 has 13 residues. DNA of the CDR3: TGCGCCAGCAGTGCGGCTCAAGGGGCGAGCTACACCTTC. Translated: CASSAAQGASYTF.

V is TRBV6-5 and J is TRBJ2-2; TRBD1 is a possible D gene (6 bases). The germline CDR1 and CDR2 sequences are MNHEY and SVGAGI. This CDR3 spans 14 amino acids. V lost 5 bases and J 1 base, leaving 8 bases between the germline ends. CDR3 amino acids: CASSTGLNTGELFF. The DNA for the CDR3 is TGTGCCAGCAGTACAGGGCTGAACACCGGGGAGCTGTTTTTT.

This chain's CDR3 is CASSPDSNTEAFF. CDR3 coding DNA: TGTGCCAGCAGCCCCGACAGTAACACTGAAGCTTTCTTT. V and J are TRBV6-6 and TRBJ1-1; D perhaps matches TRBD1 (5 bases). Germline CDR1 is MNHNY and CDR2 is SVGAGI (reference sequence). CDR3 length equals 13 residues. The germline V and J ends were trimmed by 6 bases and 2 bases, with 10 bases remaining between them.

The CDR3 DNA sequence: TGTGCCAGCAGCTTAGGGGAACCCGGGACGCCATATGGCTACACCTTC. Its translation is CASSLGEPGTPYGYTF. The chain combines TRBV13 with TRBJ1-2; maybe TRBD1 (5 bases). The germline V gene has CDR1 PRHDT and CDR2 FYEKMQ (reference sequence). This CDR3 region has 16 residues. Trimming stripped 0 bases from V and 5 bases from J, with 16 bases between.

This rearrangement joins TRBV19 to TRBJ1-1; TRBD1 is a possible D gene (5 bases). V gave up 6 bases and J gave up 1 base, with 12 bases separating them. The CDR3 sequence is 14 residues long. Germline V gene sequence: CDR1 LNHDA, CDR2 SQIVND (reference sequence). DNA of the CDR3: TGTGCCAGTAGGGGGGTCAGTCCGAACACTGAAGCTTTCTTT. Translating it yields CASRGVSPNTEAFF. The variable domain in full, completed from reference TRBV19 and TRBJ1-1, reads DGGITQSPKYLFRKEGQNVTLSCEQNLNHDAMYWYRQDPGQGLRLIYYSQIVNDFQKGDIAEGYSVSREKKESFPLTVTSAQKNPTAFYLCASRGVSPNTEAFFGQGTRLTVV.

The table lists this clone with a count of one. Within the sample, other DNA sequences also encode this same CDR3. The chain joins TRBV29-1 to TRBJ1-2; D uncertain. The CDR3 extends over 12 amino acids. Trimming stripped 1 base from V and 2 bases from J, with 5 bases between. CDR1 is SQVTM and CDR2 is ANQGSEA in the germline V gene. CDR3 protein: CSVEAGNYGYTF. CDR3 coding DNA: TGCAGCGTTGAAGCCGGAAACTATGGCTACACCTTC.

The chain employs TRBV3-1 (or the pseudogene TRBV3-2) and TRBJ1-1, with 7 positions matching TRBD1. V lost 2 bases to trimming and J lost 5 bases; unmatched junction nucleotides: 5. CDR3 size: 14 residues. CDR1 is LGHDT, CDR2 YNNKEL, per germline (reference sequence). For the CDR3, the DNA is TGTGCCAGCAGCCAAAATTCAGGGGGAACTGAAGCTTTCTTT. Residues: CASSQNSGGTEAFF.

The V call is TRBV11-2, the J call TRBJ1-6, with D unresolved. V lost 0 bases and J lost 8, with 14 bases in between. Germline CDR1 SGHAT, CDR2 FQNNGV. The CDR3 has 16 residues. The CDR3 region is CASSLDGRPSHSPLHF. Written as DNA, the CDR3 is TGTGCCAGCAGCTTAGACGGTCGACCCTCGCATTCACCCCTCCACTTT. Variable domain in full (rest from reference TRBV11-2 and TRBJ1-6): EAGVAQSPRYKIIEKRQSVAFWCNPISGHATLYWYQQILGQGPKLLIQFQNNGVVDDSQLPKDRFSAERLKGVDSTLKIQPAKLEDSAVYLCASSLDGRPSHSPLHFGNGTRLTVT.

The chain employs TRBV7-3 and TRBJ2-3; either TRBD1 or TRBD2 may fit D (5 bases each). With 4 bases removed from V and 2 bases from J, the gap between germline ends came to 13 bases. There are 15 residues in the CDR3. Germline CDR1 SGHTA, CDR2 FQGTGA. CDR3 region: CASSSGRGPTDTQYF. The CDR3 region has the DNA TGTGCCAGCAGCTCTGGAAGGGGACCCACAGATACGCAGTATTTT.

The chain links TRBV6-5 to TRBJ2-7, with 7 bases that match TRBD2. CDR3 length: 12 amino acids. J was trimmed by 4 bases and V by 11 bases; bases with no gene match: 8. In germline, CDR1 is MNHEY, CDR2 SVGAGI. CDR3 region: CASCGEGYEQYF. For the CDR3, the DNA is TGTGCCTCGTGCGGGGAGGGGTACGAGCAGTACTTC.

The chain couples TRBV9 to TRBJ2-6; D not resolved. Trimming cost V 0 bases and J 1 base, with 11 bases left between them. Germline lookup yields CDR1 SGDLS and CDR2 YYNGEE. There are 17 residues in the CDR3. CDR3 coding DNA: TGTGCCAGCAGCGTAGAAGGTCTCGGATCTGGGGCCAACGTCCTGACTTTC. As protein: CASSVEGLGSGANVLTF.

Only a few counts were recorded for this clone. The V gene is TRBV6-1, the J gene TRBJ1-5, with D unresolved. Germline V gene data show CDR1 as MNHNS and CDR2 as SASEGT. V was clipped by 2 bases and J by 7 bases, with 9 bases between them. CDR3 length equals 13 residues. The CDR3 is CASSERRHQPQHF. In DNA form, the CDR3 reads TGTGCCAGCAGTGAAAGGAGACACCAGCCCCAGCATTTT.

Remarks on this clone: Germline is not matched at one junction end, which may reflect a read error. This chain connects TRBV6-2 or TRBV6-3 to TRBJ1-2; no firm D call. The CDR3 has 15 residues. Germline V gives CDR1 MNHEY, CDR2 SVGEGT. CDR3 amino acids: CASSYGGSGNYGYTF. In DNA, the CDR3 is TGTGCCAGCAGTTACGGTGGTTCGGGGAACTATGGTTACACCTTC.

The chain combines TRBV9 with TRBJ1-1, with a tentative D call TRBD1 (6 bases). Trimming took 2 bases from V and 2 from J, leaving 10 bases between them. Germline-derived CDR1 and CDR2 are SGDLS and YYNGEE. The CDR3 contains 14 residues. CDR3 region: CASSVSTGNTEAFF. CDR3 DNA sequence: TGTGCCAGCAGCGTCTCGACAGGTAACACTGAAGCTTTCTTT. The full variable domain, rest sourced from reference TRBV9 and TRBJ1-1, is DSGVTQTPKHLITATGQRVTLRCSPRSGDLSVYWYQQSLDQGLQFLIQYYNGEERAKGNILERFSAQQFPDLHSELNLSSLELGDSALYFCASSVSTGNTEAFFGQGTRLTVV.

This chain joins TRBV6-5 and TRBJ1-4; 10 nucleotides match TRBD1. Trimming removed 6 bases from V and 10 bases from J; junction bases left unmatched: 5. Per the germline V gene, CDR1 is MNHEY and CDR2 is SVGAGI. The CDR3 runs to 13 residues. This CDR3 reads CASRGTGDAKLFF. In DNA, the CDR3 is TGTGCCAGCAGAGGGACAGGGGACGCAAAACTGTTTTTT.

This chain uses TRBV7-6 with TRBJ1-2, with a tentative D call TRBD1 (5 bases). CDR1 is SGHVS, CDR2 FNYEAQ, per germline. The V end was cut by 4 bases, the J end by 5 bases, with 17 bases between. This CDR3 region has 15 residues. The CDR3 sequence is CASSSARGAGYGYTF. The CDR3 DNA follows: TGTGCCAGCAGCTCTGCTCGAGGGGCGGGGTATGGCTACACCTTC.

This clone has a handful of counts. The J gene is TRBJ1-1, the V gene TRBV2; D is possibly TRBD1 (6 bases). V lost 5 bases and J lost 1, with 8 bases in between. The CDR3 consists of 13 residues. Germline assignment: CDR1 SNHLY and CDR2 FYNNEI. CDR3 DNA sequence: TGTGCCAGCAGTTCAGGGGAGAACACTGAAGCTTTCTTT. This translates into CASSSGENTEAFF.

Only a few counts were recorded for this clone. The chain is built from TRBV6-4 and TRBJ2-6; TRBD1 aligns across 7 bases. The CDR3 runs 15 residues. V was clipped by 4 bases and J by 3 bases; unmatched bases: 3. Germline V gene sequence: CDR1 MRHNA, CDR2 SNTAGT. This chain's CDR3 is CASSAQGDGANVLTF. The CDR3 DNA sequence: TGTGCCAGCAGTGCCCAGGGGGATGGGGCCAACGTCCTGACTTTC.

Only one count was recorded for this clone. This chain links TRBV25-1 with TRBJ1-1; TRBD1 might be the D (5 bases). Trimming cost V 2 bases and J 2 bases, with 9 bases left between them. The CDR3 spans 14 residues. The germline CDR1 and CDR2 sequences are MGHDK and SYGVNS. The CDR3 region is CASSEQGRNTEAFF. CDR3 DNA sequence: TGTGCCAGCAGTGAACAGGGTCGAAACACTGAAGCTTTCTTT.

The chain joins TRBV5-1 to TRBJ2-5; 11 bases align to TRBD2. CDR3 length equals 18 residues. J was trimmed by 0 bases and V by 0 bases; bases with no gene match: 7. Germline V gene data show CDR1 as SGHRS and CDR2 as YFSETQ. The CDR3 region has the DNA TGCGCCAGCAGCTTGGTTATAGCGGGGGGGACGTACCAAGAGACCCAGTACTTC. This encodes CASSLVIAGGTYQETQYF.

This chain joins TRBV20-1 and TRBJ2-7; D gene ambiguous. The CDR3 runs to 11 residues. V lost 3 bases to trimming and J lost 1 base, with 4 bases between them. CDR1 and CDR2 from the germline V gene are DFQATT and SNEGSKA (reference sequence). CDR3 coding DNA: TGCAGTGCTAGGAGGTCCTACGAGCAGTACTTC. This sequence encodes CSARRSYEQYF.

The J gene is TRBJ2-1, the V gene TRBV9, with D hard to call. Germline CDR1 reads SGDLS; CDR2 reads YYNGEE. V lost 0 bases and J lost 0, with 10 bases in between. The CDR3 has 16 amino acids. The CDR3 loop is CASSVVRLSSYNEQFF. CDR3 nucleotide sequence: TGTGCCAGCAGCGTAGTTAGACTGAGCTCCTACAATGAGCAGTTCTTC. The full variable domain, completed using reference TRBV9 and TRBJ2-1, is DSGVTQTPKHLITATGQRVTLRCSPRSGDLSVYWYQQSLDQGLQFLIQYYNGEERAKGNILERFSAQQFPDLHSELNLSSLELGDSALYFCASSVVRLSSYNEQFFGPGTRLTVL.

The chain has TRBV9 and TRBJ2-7; D tentatively fits TRBD1 or TRBD2 (6 bases each). V was pared by 2 bases and J by 5 bases, with 14 bases between. This CDR3 has 14 residues. Germline assignment: CDR1 SGDLS and CDR2 YYNGEE. The CDR3 region has the DNA TGTGCCAGCAGCGTCAGGGGATCGGGGGACGAGCAGTACTTC. This gives the protein CASSVRGSGDEQYF.